The sequence of this T cell receptor beta chain was determined in a study of blood T cell repertoires in COVID-19. At the level of the study: Whether acute or convalescent, the COVID-19 samples came from the United States, Italy and Spain.

This clone showed up many times. Authors' data handling: From reference gene primer amplification, estimates of nucleated cell counts were derived. Assay used: immunoSEQ multiplex PCR; TCRdb lists only in-frame clones, some missing. The V and J calls and clone size are taken from that table; D and trimming were inferred from the DNA. The sample contains around 130,000 clones, around nine tenths of which appear only once. The CDR3 is 13 residues long. Trimming left V 1 base short and J 4 bases short, with 9 bases between. CDR1 and CDR2 (germline): SGHNT, YYREEE (reference sequence). This chain uses TRBV5-4 with TRBJ2-7; D ambiguous. The sample was peripheral blood. This clonotype was sampled from a man aged 45-60 years with active or convalescent COVID-19. In DNA, the CDR3 is TGTGCCAGCAGCTTGTCCTACTCATACGAGCAGTACTTC. Amino acids: CASSLSYSYEQYF.